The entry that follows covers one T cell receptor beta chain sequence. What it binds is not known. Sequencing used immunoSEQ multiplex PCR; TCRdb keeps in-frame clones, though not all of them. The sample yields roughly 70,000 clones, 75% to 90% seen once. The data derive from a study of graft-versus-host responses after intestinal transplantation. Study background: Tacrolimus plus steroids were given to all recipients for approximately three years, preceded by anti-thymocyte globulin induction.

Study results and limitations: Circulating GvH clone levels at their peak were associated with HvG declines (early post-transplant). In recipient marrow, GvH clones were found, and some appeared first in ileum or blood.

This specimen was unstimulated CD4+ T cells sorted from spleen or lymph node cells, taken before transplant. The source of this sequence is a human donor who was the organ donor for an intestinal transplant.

CDR3: CASSQSRLTGNYGYTF. The DNA for the CDR3 is TGCGCCAGCAGTCAATCGAGGCTAACCGGTAACTATGGCTACACCTTC. V is TRBV23-1 and J is TRBJ1-2; D gene uncertain. TRBV23-1 is an open reading frame whose function is uncertain. The CDR3 contains 16 residues. Trimming cost V 0 bases and J 1 base, with 12 bases left between them.